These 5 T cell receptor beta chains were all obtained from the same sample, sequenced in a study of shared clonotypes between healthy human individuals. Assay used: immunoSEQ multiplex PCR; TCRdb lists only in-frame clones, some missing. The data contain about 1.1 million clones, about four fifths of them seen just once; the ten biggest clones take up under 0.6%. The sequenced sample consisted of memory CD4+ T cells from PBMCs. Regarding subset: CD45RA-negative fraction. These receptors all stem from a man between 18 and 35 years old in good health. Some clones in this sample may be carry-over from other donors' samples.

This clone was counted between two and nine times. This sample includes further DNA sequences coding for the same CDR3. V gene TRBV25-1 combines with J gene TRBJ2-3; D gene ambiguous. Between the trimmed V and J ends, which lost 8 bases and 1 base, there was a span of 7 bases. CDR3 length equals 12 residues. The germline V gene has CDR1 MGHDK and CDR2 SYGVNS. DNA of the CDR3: TGTGCCAGCTCGCGCGGCACAGATACGCAGTATTTT. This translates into CASSRGTDTQYF.

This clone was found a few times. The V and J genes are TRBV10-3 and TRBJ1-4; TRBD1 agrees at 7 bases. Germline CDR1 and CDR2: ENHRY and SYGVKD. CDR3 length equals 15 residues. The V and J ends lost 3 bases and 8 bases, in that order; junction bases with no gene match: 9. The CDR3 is CAISDGRQGNEKLFF. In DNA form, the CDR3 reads TGTGCCATCAGTGACGGTAGACAGGGCAACGAAAAACTGTTTTTT.

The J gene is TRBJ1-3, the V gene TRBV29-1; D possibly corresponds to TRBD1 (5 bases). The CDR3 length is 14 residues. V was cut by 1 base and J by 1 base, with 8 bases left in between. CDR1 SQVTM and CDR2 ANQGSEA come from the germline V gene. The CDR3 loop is CSVEGSGSGNTIYF. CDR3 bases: TGCAGCGTTGAAGGGTCAGGGTCTGGAAACACCATATATTTT.

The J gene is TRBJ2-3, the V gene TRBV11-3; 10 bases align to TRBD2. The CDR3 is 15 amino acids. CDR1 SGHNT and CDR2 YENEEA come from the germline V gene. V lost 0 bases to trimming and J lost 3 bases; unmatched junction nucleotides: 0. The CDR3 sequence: CASSLDSGRTDTQYF. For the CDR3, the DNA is TGTGCCAGCAGCTTAGATAGCGGGAGGACAGATACGCAGTATTTT.

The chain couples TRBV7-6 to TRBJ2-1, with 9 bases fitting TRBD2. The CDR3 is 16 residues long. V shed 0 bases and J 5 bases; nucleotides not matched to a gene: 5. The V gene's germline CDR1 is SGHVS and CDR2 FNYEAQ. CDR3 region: CASSLATSGYHNEQFF. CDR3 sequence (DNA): TGTGCCAGCAGCTTAGCGACTAGCGGATACCACAATGAGCAGTTCTTC. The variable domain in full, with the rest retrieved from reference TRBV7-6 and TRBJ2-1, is GAGVSQSPRYKVTKRGQDVALRCDPISGHVSLYWYRQALGQGPEFLTYFNYEAQQDKSGLPNDRFSAERPEGSISTLTIQRTEQRDSAMYRCASSLATSGYHNEQFFGPGTRLTVL.